This T cell receptor (beta chain) was sequenced in a study of cytomegalovirus exposure and HLA in healthy donors. Study-wide findings and caveats: There were some V segments, including TRBV6-2 and TRBV6-3, excluded as indistinguishable.

The PCR was carried out with 60 Vbeta primers and 13 Jbeta primers. The method was immunoSEQ multiplex PCR; TCRdb's version includes in-frame clones alone and lacks a portion of them. The sample gives around 170,000 clones, roughly four fifths of which show up once; around 1.5% is in the top ten. In regard to this clone: Its antigen is as yet unknown.

With V trimmed by 3 bases and J by 4 bases, 11 bases remained unmatched. The V gene's germline CDR1 is LGHNA and CDR2 YNFKEQ. The CDR3 loop spans 17 amino acids. The chain employs TRBV4-2 and TRBJ1-5; TRBD1 matches at 8 bases. The sequence came from a man aged 40-49 years in good health and CMV-seronegative. Sequenced sample: PBMCs. DNA of the CDR3: TGTGCCAGCAGCCAGAATCCGCCGGGACAGGCAAATCAGCCCCAGCATTTT. It encodes CASSQNPPGQANQPQHF.